Listed below are T cell receptor beta chains from one sample, sequenced in a study of T cell responses to AZD1222 COVID-19 vaccine. Sequencing was performed with immunoSEQ multiplex PCR; in TCRdb, only in-frame clones are kept and a portion is missing. The top ten hold roughly 12% of the sample, which has around 140,000 clones, about 92% seen once. The sequences come from peripheral blood, collected after recovery from COVID-19. Source of these receptors: an adult who had recovered from COVID-19. The CDR3 runs from the conserved cysteine through the conserved F or W. The D gene is left open where the match is weak. Clone size is stated in some rows and not others, as once, few, many or a class when expanded.

J	D	size	V	DNA	CDR3
TRBJ2-3	-	few	TRBV3-1/TRBV3-2	TGTGCCAGCAGCCCTTTCGGCAGGGAGTTGGATACGCAGTATTTT	CASSPFGRELDTQYF
TRBJ2-5	-	-	TRBV19	TGTGCCAGTAGTATAGATAGCGGCTGGGGGTGGACCCAGTACTTC	CASSIDSGWGWTQYF
TRBJ2-7	TRBD1	-	TRBV19	TGTGCCAGTAGTGTTAGGGGGCCTTCCTACGAGCAGTACTTC	CASSVRGPSYEQYF
TRBJ2-5	-	-	TRBV7-3	TGTGCCAGCGGGGTGAGAACGGGAGTAGAGACCCAGTACTTC	CASGVRTGVETQYF
TRBJ1-2	TRBD1	-	TRBV28	TGTGCCAGCCTCACCGGGACAGGGGCCTATGGCTACACCTTC	CASLTGTGAYGYTF
TRBJ2-3	TRBD2	-	TRBV11-2	TGTGCCAGCAGCTTATGGACTAGCGGAGGCACAGATACGCAGTATTTT	CASSLWTSGGTDTQYF
TRBJ2-3	TRBD2	-	TRBV9	TGTGCCAGCAGCCCTAGCGGGAGCACAGATACGCAGTATTTT	CASSPSGSTDTQYF
TRBJ1-5	-	-	TRBV19	TGTGCCAGTAGTATTGTCTCGCAGGGGAATCAGCCCCAGCATTTT	CASSIVSQGNQPQHF
TRBJ2-4	-	-	TRBV2	TGTGCCAGCAGTCTGAACAATCAGTACTTC	CASSLNNQYF
TRBJ2-1	TRBD1	-	TRBV13	TGTGCCAGCAGCTTAGACAGGGGCCACATCAATGAGCAGTTCTTC	CASSLDRGHINEQFF
TRBJ2-2	-	-	TRBV11-3	TGTGCCAGCAGCTTAGCGGTAGCAGTCCTAGCCGGGGAGCTGTTTTTT	CASSLAVAVLAGELFF
TRBJ2-7	TRBD2	-	TRBV7-9	TGTGCCAGCAGCTTAGCCGCGGGAGAGCCCTACGAGCAGTACTTC	CASSLAAGEPYEQYF
TRBJ1-1	-	-	TRBV9	TGTGCCAGCAGCGTAGGGGTTGACACTGAAGCTTTCTTT	CASSVGVDTEAFF
TRBJ2-3	TRBD2	-	TRBV2	TGTGCCAGCAGACTAGCGGGAGGGACTAGCACAGATACGCAGTATTTT	CASRLAGGTSTDTQYF
TRBJ2-5	-	-	TRBV28	TGTGCCAGCAGTTTAGGTGCGGGCACCGGGGTTGGGACCCAGTACTTC	CASSLGAGTGVGTQYF
TRBJ2-5	TRBD2	-	TRBV18	TGTGCCAGCTCACTCCCGGCGGGGGGGCAAGAGACCCAGTACTTC	CASSLPAGGQETQYF
TRBJ2-1	-	-	TRBV5-6	TGTGCCAGCAGCTTGAGTCCCGGTCCCAATGAGCAGTTCTTC	CASSLSPGPNEQFF
TRBJ1-2	-	-	TRBV2	TGTGCCAGCAGGTTTGGAGGCGATGGCTACACCTTC	CASRFGGDGYTF
TRBJ2-7	TRBD2	-	TRBV28	TGTGCCAGCAGTCCACCGGGACTAGGAACCCACGAGCAGTACTTC	CASSPPGLGTHEQYF
TRBJ1-1	-	-	TRBV30	TGTGCCTGGCAAAGGAACACTGAAGCTTTCTTT	CAWQRNTEAFF
TRBJ2-7	-	-	TRBV28	TGTGCCAGCAGTCCCAACAGGTTTATCGTGGAGCAGTACTTC	CASSPNRFIVEQYF
TRBJ2-5	-	-	TRBV5-6	TGTGCCAGCAGCTTAGAGGGAACCGGGAAAGGGAAAGAGACCCAGTACTTC	CASSLEGTGKGKETQYF
TRBJ2-1	-	-	TRBV4-1	TGCGCCAGCAGCCATAACTTGGGCAATGAGCAGTTCTTC	CASSHNLGNEQFF
TRBJ1-2	-	-	TRBV10-1	TGCGCCAGCAGTGAGTCCGATGGCTACACCTTC	CASSESDGYTF
TRBJ2-1	-	-	TRBV19	TGTGCCAGTAGTATAGTGAGGCAGGGGCTGGTACCCTACAATGAGCAGTTCTTC	CASSIVRQGLVPYNEQFF
TRBJ1-1	-	-	TRBV7-2	TGTGCCAGCAGGGGATCCCCGTTGGATAACACTGAAGCTTTCTTT	CASRGSPLDNTEAFF
TRBJ1-5	TRBD1	-	TRBV27	TGTGCCAGCAGCCAGGGGGCCCCAGGGACACAGCCCCAGCATTTT	CASSQGAPGTQPQHF
TRBJ2-1	TRBD2	-	TRBV30	TGTGCCGGCGACCCGACTAGCGTTTACAATGAGCAGTTCTTC	CAGDPTSVYNEQFF
TRBJ2-5	TRBD2	-	TRBV19	TGTGCCAGTAGTCCTCTAGCGGGGGGAGAGACCCAGTACTTC	CASSPLAGGETQYF
TRBJ1-2	-	-	TRBV2	TGTGCCAGCAGTGAAGCGACTGGCTACACCTTC	CASSEATGYTF
TRBJ2-7	-	-	TRBV4-2	TGTGCCAGCAGCACCAAGCGGAGACCTTACGAGCAGTACTTC	CASSTKRRPYEQYF
TRBJ2-5	TRBD2	-	TRBV7-9	TGTGCCAGCAGCCCAGGGACTAGCGCGCCACTCGGTCAAGAGACCCAGTACTTC	CASSPGTSAPLGQETQYF
TRBJ2-7	-	-	TRBV10-1	TGCGCCAGCGACGGGGAGGGGGGCGAATACGAGCAGTACTTC	CASDGEGGEYEQYF
TRBJ1-1	-	few	TRBV4-1	TGCGCCAGCAGCCAAGACAGGAACACTGAAGCTTTCTTT	CASSQDRNTEAFF
TRBJ1-4	TRBD1	-	TRBV5-5	TGTGCCAGCAGCTTGGCAGGGGGAGGCGGCGAAAAACTGTTTTTT	CASSLAGGGGEKLFF
TRBJ2-1	-	once	TRBV19	TGTGCCAGTAGTATAGCTGGCCCCAGGGAGCAGTTCTTC	CASSIAGPREQFF
TRBJ1-6	TRBD1	-	TRBV5-1	TGCGCCAGCAGCTCGGGACAGCTAGATTCACCCCTCCACTTT	CASSSGQLDSPLHF
TRBJ2-1	-	-	TRBV5-1	TGCGCCAGCAGCTTGGCGGCGGGGAGCTACAATGAGCAGTTCTTC	CASSLAAGSYNEQFF
TRBJ2-7	TRBD2	-	TRBV2	TGTGCCAGCAGTGAAGCGGGGAGGGGAGGGTACGAGCAGTACTTC	CASSEAGRGGYEQYF
TRBJ2-2	-	-	TRBV28	TGTGCCAGCAGTAACCGGGTAGGGCGGGCCGGGGAGCTGTTTTTT	CASSNRVGRAGELFF
TRBJ2-2	-	-	TRBV3-1/TRBV3-2	TGTGCCAGCAGCCAAGGACTTCAAGGATCTACCGGGGAGCTGTTTTTT	CASSQGLQGSTGELFF
TRBJ2-7	-	-	TRBV4-1	TGCGCCAGCAGCCAAGTCGAGCCCCACTACGAGCAGTACTTC	CASSQVEPHYEQYF
TRBJ1-2	-	once	TRBV7-8	TGTGCCAGCAGCTTAGCACAGGGTTCTAACTATGGCTACACCTTC	CASSLAQGSNYGYTF
TRBJ1-2	-	-	TRBV5-1	TGCGCCAGCAGCTTGGGACCACGGGGGGGCTCGAACTATGGCTACACCTTC	CASSLGPRGGSNYGYTF